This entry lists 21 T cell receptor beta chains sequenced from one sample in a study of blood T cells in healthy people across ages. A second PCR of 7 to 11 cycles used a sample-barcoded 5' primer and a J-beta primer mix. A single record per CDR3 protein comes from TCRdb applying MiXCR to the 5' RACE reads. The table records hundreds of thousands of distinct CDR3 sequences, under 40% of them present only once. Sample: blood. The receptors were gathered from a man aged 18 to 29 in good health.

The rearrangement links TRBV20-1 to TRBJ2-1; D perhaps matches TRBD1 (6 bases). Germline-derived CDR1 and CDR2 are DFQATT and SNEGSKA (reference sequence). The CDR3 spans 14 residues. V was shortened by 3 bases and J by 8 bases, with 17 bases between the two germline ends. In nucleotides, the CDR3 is TGCAGTGCTAGGGGGATAGACAGGTCCGATGAGCAGTTCTTC. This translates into CSARGIDRSDEQFF.

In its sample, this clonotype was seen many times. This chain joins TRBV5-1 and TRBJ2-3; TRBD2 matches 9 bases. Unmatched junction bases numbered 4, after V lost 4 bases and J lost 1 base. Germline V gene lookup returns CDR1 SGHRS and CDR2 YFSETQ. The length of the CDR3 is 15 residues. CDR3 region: CASSPERGGTDTQYF. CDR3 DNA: TGCGCCAGCAGCCCCGAGCGGGGGGGCACAGATACGCAGTATTTT.

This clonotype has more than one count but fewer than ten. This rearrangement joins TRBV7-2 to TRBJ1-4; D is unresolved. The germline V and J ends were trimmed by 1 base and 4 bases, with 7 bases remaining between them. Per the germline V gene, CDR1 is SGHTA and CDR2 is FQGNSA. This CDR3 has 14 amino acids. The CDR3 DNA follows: TGTGCCAGCAGCTTAGACAGTGATAATGAAAAACTGTTTTTT. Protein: CASSLDSDNEKLFF.

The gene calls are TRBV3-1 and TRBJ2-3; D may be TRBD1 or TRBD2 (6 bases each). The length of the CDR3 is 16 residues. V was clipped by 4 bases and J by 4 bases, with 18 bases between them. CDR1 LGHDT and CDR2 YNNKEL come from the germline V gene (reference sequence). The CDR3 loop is CASSREGGERADTQYF. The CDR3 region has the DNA TGTGCCAGCAGCCGAGAGGGGGGTGAGAGGGCAGATACGCAGTATTTT.

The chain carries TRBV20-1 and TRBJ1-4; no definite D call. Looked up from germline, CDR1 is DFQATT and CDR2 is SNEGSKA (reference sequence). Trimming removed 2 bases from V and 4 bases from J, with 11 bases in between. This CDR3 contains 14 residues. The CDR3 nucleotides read TGCAGTGCTAGAAGTAACCATAATAATGAAAAACTGTTTTTT. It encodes CSARSNHNNEKLFF.

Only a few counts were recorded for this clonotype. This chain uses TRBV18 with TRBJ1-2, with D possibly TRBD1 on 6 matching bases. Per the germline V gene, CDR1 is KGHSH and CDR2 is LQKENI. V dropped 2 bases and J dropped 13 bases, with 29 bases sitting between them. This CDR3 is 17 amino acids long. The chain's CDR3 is CASSPAGGDRRYSRVTF. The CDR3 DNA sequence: TGTGCCAGCTCACCAGCGGGGGGCGACAGGAGGTACTCCAGGGTCACCTTC.

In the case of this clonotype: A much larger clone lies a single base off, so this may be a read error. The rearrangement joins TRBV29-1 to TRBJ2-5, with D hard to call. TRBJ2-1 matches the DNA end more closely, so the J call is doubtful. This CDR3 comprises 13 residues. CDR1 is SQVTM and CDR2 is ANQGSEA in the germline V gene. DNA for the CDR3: TGCAGCGCCGGAAGCTCATCCCAAGAGACCCAGTTCTTC. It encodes CSAGSSSQETQFF.

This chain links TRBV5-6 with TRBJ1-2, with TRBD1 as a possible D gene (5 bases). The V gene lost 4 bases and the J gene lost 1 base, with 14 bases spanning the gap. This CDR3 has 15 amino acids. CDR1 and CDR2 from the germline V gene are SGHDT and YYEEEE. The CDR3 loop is CASSRDRKINYGYTF. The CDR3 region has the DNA TGTGCCAGCAGCCGGGACCGAAAGATTAACTATGGCTACACCTTC.

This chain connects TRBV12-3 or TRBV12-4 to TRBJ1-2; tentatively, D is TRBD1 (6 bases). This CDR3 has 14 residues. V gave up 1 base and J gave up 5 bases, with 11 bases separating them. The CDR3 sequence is CASSLDRALYGYTF. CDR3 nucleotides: TGTGCCAGCAGTTTAGACAGGGCGCTATATGGCTACACCTTC.

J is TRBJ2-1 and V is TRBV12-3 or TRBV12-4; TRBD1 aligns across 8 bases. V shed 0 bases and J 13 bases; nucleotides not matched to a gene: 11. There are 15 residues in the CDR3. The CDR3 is CASSLARTGPRFQFF. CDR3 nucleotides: TGTGCCAGCAGTTTAGCGCGGACAGGGCCCAGGTTCCAGTTCTTC.

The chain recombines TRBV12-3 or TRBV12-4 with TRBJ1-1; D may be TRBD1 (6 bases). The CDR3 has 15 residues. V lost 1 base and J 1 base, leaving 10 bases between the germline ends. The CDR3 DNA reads TGTGCCAGCAGTTTAGGACAGGAGAGGAACACTGAAGCTTTCTTT. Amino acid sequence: CASSLGQERNTEAFF.

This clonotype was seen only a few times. The CDR3 loop is CSALRQGSYNSPLHF. CDR3 in DNA: TGCAGTGCTCTAAGACAGGGCTCCTATAATTCACCCCTCCACTTT. The chain joins TRBV20-1 to TRBJ1-6; 7 nucleotides match TRBD1. The CDR3 loop spans 15 amino acids. Germline CDR1 is DFQATT and CDR2 is SNEGSKA (reference sequence). V lost 5 bases to trimming and J lost 0 bases; unmatched junction nucleotides: 4.

This CDR3 is CARTQGSEKLFF. The CDR3, as DNA: TGCGCCAGGACCCAGGGGAGTGAAAAACTGTTTTTT. J is TRBJ1-4 and V is TRBV5-1; TRBD1 is a possible D gene (6 bases). With 8 bases removed from V and 7 bases from J, the gap between germline ends came to 12 bases. The CDR3 is 12 amino acids. Per germline, CDR1 SGHRS and CDR2 YFSETQ.

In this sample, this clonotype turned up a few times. DNA for the CDR3: TGTGCCAGCAGCTTATTAATGGGGGACGGAGATACGCAGTATTTT. Translated, it gives CASSLLMGDGDTQYF. V is TRBV7-2 and J is TRBJ2-3, with D perhaps matching TRBD1 or TRBD2 (5 bases each). The germline V and J ends were trimmed by 2 bases and 5 bases, with 14 bases remaining between them. Germline V CDR1 and CDR2: SGHTA, FQGNSA. CDR3 length: 15 amino acids.

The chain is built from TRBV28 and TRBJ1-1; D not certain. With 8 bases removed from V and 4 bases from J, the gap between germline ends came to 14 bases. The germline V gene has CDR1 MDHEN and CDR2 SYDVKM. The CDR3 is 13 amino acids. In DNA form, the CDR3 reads TGTGCCAGCCCCCGCCGGTTAGGCACTGAAGCTTTCTTT. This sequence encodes CASPRRLGTEAFF.

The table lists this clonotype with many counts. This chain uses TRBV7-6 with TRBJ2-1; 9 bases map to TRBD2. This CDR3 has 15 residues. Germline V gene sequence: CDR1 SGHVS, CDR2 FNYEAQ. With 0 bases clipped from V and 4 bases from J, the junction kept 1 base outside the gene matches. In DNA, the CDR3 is TGTGCCAGCAGCTTAGCTAGCGGGGGTTACAATGAGCAGTTCTTC. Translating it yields CASSLASGGYNEQFF.

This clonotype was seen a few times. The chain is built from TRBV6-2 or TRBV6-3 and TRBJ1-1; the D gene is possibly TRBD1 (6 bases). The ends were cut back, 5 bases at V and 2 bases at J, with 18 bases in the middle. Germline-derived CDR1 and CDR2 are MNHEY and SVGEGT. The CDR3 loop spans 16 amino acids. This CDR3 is CASSPQDSKTNTEAFF. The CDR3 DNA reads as TGTGCCAGCAGTCCCCAGGACAGCAAGACAAACACTGAAGCTTTCTTT.

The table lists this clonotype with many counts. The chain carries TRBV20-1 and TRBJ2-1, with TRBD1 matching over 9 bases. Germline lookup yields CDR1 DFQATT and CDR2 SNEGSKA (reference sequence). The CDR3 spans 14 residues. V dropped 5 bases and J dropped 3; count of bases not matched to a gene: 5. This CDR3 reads CSAHPGQGYNEQFF. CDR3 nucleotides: TGCAGTGCTCATCCGGGACAGGGCTACAATGAGCAGTTCTTC.

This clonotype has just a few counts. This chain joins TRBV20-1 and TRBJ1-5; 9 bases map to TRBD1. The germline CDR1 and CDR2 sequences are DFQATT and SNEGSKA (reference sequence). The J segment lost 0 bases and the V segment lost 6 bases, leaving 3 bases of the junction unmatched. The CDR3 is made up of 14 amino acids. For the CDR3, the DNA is TGCAGTGCGGGACAGGGAAATAGCAATCAGCCCCAGCATTTT. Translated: CSAGQGNSNQPQHF.

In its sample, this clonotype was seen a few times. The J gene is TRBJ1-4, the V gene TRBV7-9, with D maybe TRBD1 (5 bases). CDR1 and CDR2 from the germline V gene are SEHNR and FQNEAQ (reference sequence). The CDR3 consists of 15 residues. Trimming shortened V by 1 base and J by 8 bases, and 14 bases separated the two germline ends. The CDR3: CASSLEGRAEEKLFF. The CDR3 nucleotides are TGTGCCAGCAGCTTAGAGGGCAGGGCGGAAGAAAAACTGTTTTTT.

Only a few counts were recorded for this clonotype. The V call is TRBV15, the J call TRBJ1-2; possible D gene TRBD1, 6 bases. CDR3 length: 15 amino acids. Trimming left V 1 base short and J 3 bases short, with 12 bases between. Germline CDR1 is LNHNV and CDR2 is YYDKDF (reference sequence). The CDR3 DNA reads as TGTGCCACCAGCAGAGCAGGGGAGCTGGACTATGGCTACACCTTC. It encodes CATSRAGELDYGYTF.